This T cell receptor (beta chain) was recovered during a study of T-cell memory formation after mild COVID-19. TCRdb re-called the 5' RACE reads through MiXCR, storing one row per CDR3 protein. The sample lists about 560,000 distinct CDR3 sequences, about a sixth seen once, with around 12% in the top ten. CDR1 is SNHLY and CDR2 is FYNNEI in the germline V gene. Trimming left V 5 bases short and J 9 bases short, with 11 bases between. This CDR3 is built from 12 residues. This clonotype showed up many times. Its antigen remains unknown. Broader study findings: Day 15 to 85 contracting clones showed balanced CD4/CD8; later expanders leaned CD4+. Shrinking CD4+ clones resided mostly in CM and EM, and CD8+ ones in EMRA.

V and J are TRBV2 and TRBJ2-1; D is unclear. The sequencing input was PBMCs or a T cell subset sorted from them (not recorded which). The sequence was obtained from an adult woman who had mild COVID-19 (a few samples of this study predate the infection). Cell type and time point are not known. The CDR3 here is CASSLVRGEQFF. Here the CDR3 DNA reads TGTGCCAGCAGTCTGGTCCGAGGTGAGCAGTTCTTC.